The 24 T cell receptor beta chains below come from one sample, sequenced in a study of T cell responses to AZD1222 COVID-19 vaccine. TCRdb keeps only in-frame clones here, not all; method: immunoSEQ multiplex PCR. This sample yields approximately 150,000 clones, of which about 92% are seen a single time; around 5.1% belongs to the top ten. Source: peripheral blood, taken on day 0 of AZD1222 vaccination. Receptors originate from an adult in good health.

The chain is built from TRBV6-2 or TRBV6-3 and TRBJ2-2; D is undetermined. CDR1 is MNHEY, CDR2 SVGEGT, per germline. The CDR3 runs to 13 residues. V lost 5 bases to trimming and J lost 7 bases, with 11 bases between them. The CDR3 protein is CASSALRGGELFF. DNA of the CDR3: TGTGCCAGCAGTGCCCTTAGAGGCGGGGAGCTGTTTTTT.

V and J are TRBV19 and TRBJ1-5; TRBD1 matches at 8 bases. J lost 5 bases, V lost 4 bases, and 4 bases had no gene match. This CDR3 has 14 amino acids. Germline loops: CDR1 LNHDA, CDR2 SQIVND (reference sequence). Here the CDR3 reads CASSKQGQDQPQHF. The CDR3, as DNA: TGTGCCAGTAGTAAACAGGGACAGGATCAGCCCCAGCATTTT.

This sequence joins TRBV18 and TRBJ2-7, with D possibly being TRBD2 (5 bases). V was pared by 0 bases and J by 2 bases, with 8 bases between. The germline CDR1 and CDR2 sequences are KGHSH and LQKENI. The CDR3 loop spans 14 amino acids. The CDR3 bases are TGTGCCAGCTCACCACCGGCGGGCACCTACGAGCAGTACTTC. It translates to CASSPPAGTYEQYF.

The chain is built from TRBV28 and TRBJ1-3; unclear D gene. The CDR3 has 14 amino acids. From germline, CDR1 is MDHEN and CDR2 SYDVKM. The V and J ends lost 1 base and 2 bases respectively, with 6 bases between them. The CDR3 DNA reads TGTGCCAGCAGTTTATACAAGCCTGGAAACACCATATATTTT. It is translated as CASSLYKPGNTIYF.

The chain uses TRBV7-2 and TRBJ1-1, with a weak D call TRBD1 (6 bases). The CDR3 length is 15 residues. The germline V gene encodes CDR1 SGHTA and CDR2 FQGNSA. Between the trimmed V and J ends, which lost 2 bases and 1 base, there was a span of 11 bases. The CDR3: CASSLFRTENTEAFF. The CDR3 coding sequence is TGTGCCAGCAGCTTATTCCGGACAGAGAACACTGAAGCTTTCTTT.

The chain couples TRBV18 to TRBJ2-2; 7 bases match TRBD2. CDR1 and CDR2 (germline): KGHSH, LQKENI. With V trimmed by 1 base and J by 7 bases, 6 bases remained unmatched. The CDR3 has 15 amino acids. CDR3 nucleotides: TGTGCCAGCTCACCACTCGGGCTAGCGGACGGGGAGCTGTTTTTT. Translated: CASSPLGLADGELFF.

The chain uses TRBV7-2 and TRBJ2-2; D might be TRBD1 (5 bases). The V gene lost 4 bases and the J gene lost 0 bases, with 12 bases spanning the gap. The CDR3 length is 16 residues. Germline V gene lookup returns CDR1 SGHTA and CDR2 FQGNSA. The CDR3 bases are TGTGCCAGCAGCTCCCCACAGGCATCGAACACCGGGGAGCTGTTTTTT. Amino acid sequence: CASSSPQASNTGELFF. The entire variable domain, with the rest obtained from reference TRBV7-2 and TRBJ2-2, is as follows: GAGVSQSPSNKVTEKGKDVELRCDPISGHTALYWYRQSLGQGLEFLIYFQGNSAPDKSGLPSDRFSAERTGGSVSTLTIQRTQQEDSAVYLCASSSPQASNTGELFFGEGSRLTVL.

The CDR3 protein is CASSNRDNHNSPLHF. The CDR3 DNA reads TGTGCCAGTAGTAACCGGGACAACCATAATTCACCCCTCCACTTT. This chain links TRBV19 with TRBJ1-6, with a weak D call TRBD1 (6 bases). The CDR3 has 15 residues. The V and J ends lost 4 bases and 5 bases respectively, with 12 bases between them. Germline CDR1 reads LNHDA; CDR2 reads SQIVND (reference sequence).

The J gene is TRBJ1-3, the V gene TRBV4-3; the D is unclear. Germline V CDR1 and CDR2: LGHNA, YSLEER. With 1 base removed from V and 6 bases from J, the gap between germline ends came to 13 bases. The CDR3 length is 15 residues. CDR3 bases: TGCGCCAGCAGCCAAGTGACTGGGCTCGAAAACACCATATATTTT. The encoded protein is CASSQVTGLENTIYF.

The chain recombines TRBV11-3 with TRBJ2-2; 7 bases are a match to TRBD2. The CDR3 is made up of 15 amino acids. The J segment lost 0 bases and the V segment lost 5 bases, leaving 3 bases of the junction unmatched. Germline CDR1 is SGHNT and CDR2 is YENEEA. The CDR3: CASSPGGTNTGELFF. Here the CDR3 DNA reads TGTGCCAGCAGCCCGGGAGGAACGAACACCGGGGAGCTGTTTTTT. Full variable domain (rest looked up from reference TRBV11-3 and TRBJ2-2): EAGVVQSPRYKIIEKKQPVAFWCNPISGHNTLYWYLQNLGQGPELLIRYENEEAVDDSQLPKDRFSAERLKGVDSTLKIQPAELGDSAVYLCASSPGGTNTGELFFGEGSRLTVL.

This chain uses TRBV6-5 with TRBJ1-2; possible D gene TRBD1, 6 bases. The CDR3 is 14 amino acids. The V end was cut by 5 bases, the J end by 4 bases, with 14 bases between. Germline assignment: CDR1 MNHEY and CDR2 SVGAGI. Written as DNA, the CDR3 is TGTGCCAGCAGTCAGACAGGAAGCGGCTATGGCTACACCTTC. Translated, it gives CASSQTGSGYGYTF.

The chain joins TRBV2 to TRBJ1-1; 7 bases agree with TRBD1. The CDR3 sequence is 13 residues long. Germline CDR1 reads SNHLY; CDR2 reads FYNNEI. V trimming: 4 bases; J trimming: 8 bases; junction bases outside the gene matches: 7. The CDR3, as DNA: TGTGCCAGCAGTGCCGGGACAGCCCTCGAAGCTTTCTTT. Encoded protein: CASSAGTALEAFF.

The chain is built from TRBV6-1 and TRBJ2-5; D is uncertain. V was trimmed by 9 bases and J by 2 bases, leaving 13 bases between them. This CDR3 is built from 13 residues. Germline lookup yields CDR1 MNHNS and CDR2 SASEGT. The CDR3 DNA reads as TGTGCCAGTACCGGACGGATACAAGAGACCCAGTACTTC. It is translated as CASTGRIQETQYF.

The chain has TRBV5-1 and TRBJ1-1; perhaps TRBD1 as D (6 bases). Germline V CDR1 and CDR2: SGHRS, YFSETQ. V was shortened by 5 bases and J by 5 bases, with 10 bases between the two germline ends. The CDR3 consists of 12 residues. The CDR3, as DNA: TGCGCCAGCAGACAGGGTCGGACTGAAGCTTTCTTT. Translating it yields CASRQGRTEAFF.

V gene TRBV18 combines with J gene TRBJ2-7; 8 bases align to TRBD2. Germline lookup yields CDR1 KGHSH and CDR2 LQKENI. The J segment lost 4 bases and the V segment lost 1 base, leaving 6 bases of the junction unmatched. The CDR3 spans 15 residues. DNA for the CDR3: TGTGCCAGCTCACCACAAGTAGCGGGACCTTACGAGCAGTACTTC. Translation: CASSPQVAGPYEQYF.

This clone was seen only once. CDR3 region: CASSDGGGRALRTQYF. The CDR3 region has the DNA TGTGCCAGCAGCGACGGGGGAGGGAGGGCCCTCCGGACGCAGTATTTT. The J gene is TRBJ2-3, the V gene TRBV5-4, with 7 bases lining up with TRBD2. The ends lost 4 bases at V and 9 bases at J; junction bases unmatched: 17. This CDR3 is built from 16 residues. Germline assignment: CDR1 SGHNT and CDR2 YYREEE (reference sequence).

The chain has TRBV7-9 and TRBJ2-7; D uncertain. The V gene lost 5 bases and the J gene lost 2 bases, with 10 bases spanning the gap. The CDR3 totals 13 residues. From germline, CDR1 is SEHNR and CDR2 FQNEAQ (reference sequence). The CDR3 DNA reads TGTGCCAGCAGCCCCCCCGTGACCTACGAGCAGTACTTC. Residues: CASSPPVTYEQYF.

This clone was detected once. The chain has TRBV9 and TRBJ1-1, with D unclear. This CDR3 is built from 13 residues. V dropped 3 bases and J dropped 2 bases, with 8 bases sitting between them. CDR1 and CDR2 from the germline V gene are SGDLS and YYNGEE. CDR3 loop: CASSAIPNTEAFF. DNA for the CDR3: TGTGCCAGCAGCGCAATACCCAACACTGAAGCTTTCTTT.

Concerning this clone itself: This specimen includes other DNA sequences encoding the same CDR3. The gene calls are TRBV6-1 and TRBJ1-2, with a possible D match to TRBD1 (5 bases). Trimming pared 3 bases from V and 6 bases from J, leaving 8 bases between. CDR1 is MNHNS and CDR2 is SASEGT in the germline V gene. This CDR3 contains 12 residues. In DNA, the CDR3 is TGTGCCAGCAGTGACAGGGAGGATGGCTACACCTTC. It encodes CASSDREDGYTF.

The V and J genes are TRBV7-6 and TRBJ1-1; no firm D call. CDR1 is SGHVS, CDR2 FNYEAQ, per germline. The V gene lost 0 bases and the J gene lost 1 base, with 3 bases spanning the gap. The CDR3 is 13 residues long. This CDR3 is CASSLAPNTEAFF. The CDR3 DNA reads TGTGCCAGCAGCTTAGCCCCGAACACTGAAGCTTTCTTT.

The J gene is TRBJ2-5, the V gene TRBV6-2 or TRBV6-3; possibly TRBD1 or TRBD2 for D (6 bases each). V dropped 0 bases and J dropped 2 bases, with 10 bases sitting between them. Germline V gene sequence: CDR1 MNHEY, CDR2 SVGEGT. The CDR3 extends over 15 amino acids. CDR3 DNA sequence: TGTGCCAGCAGTTACTCAGGGGGGTTACAAGAGACCCAGTACTTC. Amino acids: CASSYSGGLQETQYF.

This sequence joins TRBV3-1 (or the pseudogene TRBV3-2) and TRBJ1-2; D may be TRBD1 (6 bases). The length of the CDR3 is 15 residues. Between the trimmed V and J ends, which lost 1 base and 5 bases, there was a span of 14 bases. Germline values: CDR1 LGHDT, CDR2 YNNKEL (reference sequence). The CDR3 region is CASSQVRGAQYGYTF. Here the CDR3 DNA reads TGTGCCAGCAGCCAAGTTCGGGGGGCCCAGTATGGCTACACCTTC.

The J gene is TRBJ2-6, the V gene TRBV3-1 (or the pseudogene TRBV3-2), with a tentative D call TRBD2 (5 bases). The CDR3 consists of 18 residues. Germline lookup yields CDR1 LGHDT and CDR2 YNNKEL (reference sequence). V lost 0 bases to trimming and J lost 2 bases, with 14 bases between them. Here the CDR3 DNA reads TGTGCCAGCAGCCAAGACAGTCACGGGGAAGCTGGGGCCAACGTCCTGACTTTC. Protein product: CASSQDSHGEAGANVLTF.

The chain employs TRBV7-9 and TRBJ2-7; 8 bases align to TRBD2. The CDR3 sequence is 15 residues long. The germline CDR1 and CDR2 sequences are SEHNR and FQNEAQ (reference sequence). After removal of 1 base from V and 0 bases from J, the junction contained 2 bases not matched to a gene. The CDR3 loop is CASSLGAGGSYEQYF. The CDR3 bases are TGTGCCAGCAGCTTAGGTGCGGGGGGCTCCTACGAGCAGTACTTC.